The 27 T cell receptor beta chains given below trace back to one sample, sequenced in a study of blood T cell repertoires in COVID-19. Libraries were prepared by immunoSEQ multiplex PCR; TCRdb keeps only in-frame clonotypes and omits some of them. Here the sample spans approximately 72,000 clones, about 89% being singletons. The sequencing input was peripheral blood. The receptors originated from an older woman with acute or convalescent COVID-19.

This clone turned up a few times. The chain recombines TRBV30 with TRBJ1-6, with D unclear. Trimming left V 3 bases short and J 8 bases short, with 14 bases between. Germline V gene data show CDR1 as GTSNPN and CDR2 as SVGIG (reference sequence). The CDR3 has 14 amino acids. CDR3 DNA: TGTGCCTGGAGCGGGAGAGGGTCTGATTCACCCCTCCACTTT. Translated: CAWSGRGSDSPLHF. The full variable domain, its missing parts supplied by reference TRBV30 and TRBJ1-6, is SQTIHQWPATLVQPVGSPLSLECTVEGTSNPNLYWYRQAAGRGLQLLFYSVGIGQISSEVPQNLSASRPQDRQFILSSKKLLLSDSGFYLCAWSGRGSDSPLHFGNGTRLTVT.

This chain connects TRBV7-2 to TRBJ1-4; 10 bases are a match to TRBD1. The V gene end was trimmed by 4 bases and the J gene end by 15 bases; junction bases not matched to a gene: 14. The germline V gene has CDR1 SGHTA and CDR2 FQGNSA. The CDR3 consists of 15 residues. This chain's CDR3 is CASSSSGTGARRMFF. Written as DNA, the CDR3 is TGTGCCAGCAGCTCATCCGGGACAGGGGCGCGAAGGATGTTTTTT.

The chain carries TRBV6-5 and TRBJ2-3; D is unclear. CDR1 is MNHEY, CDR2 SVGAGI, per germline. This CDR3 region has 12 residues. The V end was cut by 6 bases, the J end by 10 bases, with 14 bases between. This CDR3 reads CASSSAYWAQYF. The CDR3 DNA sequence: TGTGCCAGCAGCAGCGCCTACTGGGCGCAGTATTTT.

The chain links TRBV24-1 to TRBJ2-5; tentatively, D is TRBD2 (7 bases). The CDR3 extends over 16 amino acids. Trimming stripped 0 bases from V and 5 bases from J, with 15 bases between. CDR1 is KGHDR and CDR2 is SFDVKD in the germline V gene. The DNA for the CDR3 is TGTGCCACCAGTGATTTGTTGGGGGGGGGCCATGAGACCCAGTACTTC. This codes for CATSDLLGGGHETQYF.

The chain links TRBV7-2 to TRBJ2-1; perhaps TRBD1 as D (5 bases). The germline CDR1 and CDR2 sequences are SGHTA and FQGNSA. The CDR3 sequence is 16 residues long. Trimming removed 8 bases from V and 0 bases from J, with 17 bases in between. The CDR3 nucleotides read TGTGCCAGCGGCCCAAACAGGATCGTCTCCTACAATGAGCAGTTCTTC. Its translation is CASGPNRIVSYNEQFF. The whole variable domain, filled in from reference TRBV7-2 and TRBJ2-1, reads GAGVSQSPSNKVTEKGKDVELRCDPISGHTALYWYRQSLGQGLEFLIYFQGNSAPDKSGLPSDRFSAERTGGSVSTLTIQRTQQEDSAVYLCASGPNRIVSYNEQFFGPGTRLTVL.

The CDR3 coding sequence is TGTGCCAGCTCGGTAAGGGGACAGGGGAGCTATAATTCACCCCTCCACTTT. Translation gives CASSVRGQGSYNSPLHF. The chain couples TRBV18 to TRBJ1-6; 10 nucleotides match TRBD1. This CDR3 comprises 17 residues. V dropped 6 bases and J dropped 3; count of bases not matched to a gene: 8. The germline V gene has CDR1 KGHSH and CDR2 LQKENI.

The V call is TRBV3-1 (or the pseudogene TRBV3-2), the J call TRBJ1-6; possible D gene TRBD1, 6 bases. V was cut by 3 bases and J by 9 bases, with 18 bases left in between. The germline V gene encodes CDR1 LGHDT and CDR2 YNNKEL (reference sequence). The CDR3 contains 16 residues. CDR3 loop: CASSHKGTRGGSPLHF. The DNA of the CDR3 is TGTGCCAGCAGCCATAAAGGGACCCGAGGGGGTTCACCCCTCCACTTT.

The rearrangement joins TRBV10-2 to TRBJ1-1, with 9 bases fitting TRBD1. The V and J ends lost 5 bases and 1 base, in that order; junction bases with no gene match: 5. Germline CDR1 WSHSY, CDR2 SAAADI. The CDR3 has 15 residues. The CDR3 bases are TGCGCCAGCAGTTTACCGGGACAGGGGAACACTGAAGCTTTCTTT. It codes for CASSLPGQGNTEAFF.

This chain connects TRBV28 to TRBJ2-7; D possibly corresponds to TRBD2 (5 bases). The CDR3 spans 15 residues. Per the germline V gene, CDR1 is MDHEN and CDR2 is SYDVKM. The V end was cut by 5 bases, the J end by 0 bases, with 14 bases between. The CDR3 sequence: CASSPRGSFSYEQYF. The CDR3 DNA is TGTGCCAGCAGTCCCCGGGGTAGTTTCTCCTACGAGCAGTACTTC.

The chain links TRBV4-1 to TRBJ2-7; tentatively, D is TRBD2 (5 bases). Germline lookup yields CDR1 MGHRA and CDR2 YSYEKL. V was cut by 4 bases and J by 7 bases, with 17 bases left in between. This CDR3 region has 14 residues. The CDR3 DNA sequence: TGCGCCAGCAGCCGCGGGCCAGAAGGTTGGGAGCAGTACTTC. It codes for CASSRGPEGWEQYF.

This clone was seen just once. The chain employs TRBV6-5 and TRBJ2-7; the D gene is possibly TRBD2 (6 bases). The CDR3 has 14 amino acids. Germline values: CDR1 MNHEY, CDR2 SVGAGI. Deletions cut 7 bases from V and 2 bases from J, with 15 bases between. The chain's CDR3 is CASNERRAPYEQYF. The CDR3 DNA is TGTGCCAGCAACGAAAGGAGGGCACCCTACGAGCAGTACTTC.

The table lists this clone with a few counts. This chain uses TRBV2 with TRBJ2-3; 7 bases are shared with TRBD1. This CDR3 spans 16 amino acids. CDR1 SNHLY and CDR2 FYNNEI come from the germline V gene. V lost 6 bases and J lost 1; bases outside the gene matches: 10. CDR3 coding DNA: TGTGCCAGCAGCGAACGACAGGGCTGGGGCACAGATACGCAGTATTTT. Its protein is CASSERQGWGTDTQYF.

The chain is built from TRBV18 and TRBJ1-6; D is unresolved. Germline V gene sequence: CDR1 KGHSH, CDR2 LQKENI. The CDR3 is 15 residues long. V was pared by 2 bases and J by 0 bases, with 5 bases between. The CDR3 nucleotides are TGTGCCAGCTCACCATCCAGCTCCTATAATTCACCCCTCCACTTT. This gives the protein CASSPSSSYNSPLHF. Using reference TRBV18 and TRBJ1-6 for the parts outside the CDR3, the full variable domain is NAGVMQNPRHLVRRRGQEARLRCSPMKGHSHVYWYRQLPEEGLKFMVYLQKENIIDESGMPKERFSAEFPKEGPSILRIQQVVRGDSAAYFCASSPSSSYNSPLHFGNGTRLTVT.

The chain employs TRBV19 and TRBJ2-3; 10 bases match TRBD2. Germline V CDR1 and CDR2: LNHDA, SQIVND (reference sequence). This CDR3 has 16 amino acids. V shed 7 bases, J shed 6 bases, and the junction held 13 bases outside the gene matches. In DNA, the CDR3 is TGTGCCAGTACCCCCCAAGAGCTAGCGGGGGAGGATACGCAGTATTTT. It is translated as CASTPQELAGEDTQYF.

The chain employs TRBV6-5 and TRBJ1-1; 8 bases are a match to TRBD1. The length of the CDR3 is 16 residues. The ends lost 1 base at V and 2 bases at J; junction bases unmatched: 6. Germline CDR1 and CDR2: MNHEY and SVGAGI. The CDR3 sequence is CASSYFYRGRNTEAFF. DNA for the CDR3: TGTGCCAGCAGTTACTTTTACAGGGGGAGAAACACTGAAGCTTTCTTT.

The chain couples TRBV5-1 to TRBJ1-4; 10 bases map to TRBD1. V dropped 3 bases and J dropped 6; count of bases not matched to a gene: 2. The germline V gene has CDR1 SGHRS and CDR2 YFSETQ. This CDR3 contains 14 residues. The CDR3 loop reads CASSSTGGDEKLFF. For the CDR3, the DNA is TGCGCCAGCAGCTCGACAGGGGGCGATGAAAAACTGTTTTTT.

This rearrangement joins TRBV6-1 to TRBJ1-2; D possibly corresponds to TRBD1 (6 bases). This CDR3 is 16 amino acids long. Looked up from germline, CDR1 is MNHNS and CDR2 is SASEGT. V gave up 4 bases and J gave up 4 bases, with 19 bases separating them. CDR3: CASSAMTGGAGYGYTF. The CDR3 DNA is TGTGCCAGCAGTGCAATGACAGGTGGCGCCGGCTATGGCTACACCTTC.

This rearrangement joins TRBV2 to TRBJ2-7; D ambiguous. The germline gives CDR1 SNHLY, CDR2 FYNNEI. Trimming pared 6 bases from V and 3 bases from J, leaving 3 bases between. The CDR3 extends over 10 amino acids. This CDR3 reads CASSHYEQYF. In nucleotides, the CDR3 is TGTGCCAGCAGCCACTACGAGCAGTACTTC.

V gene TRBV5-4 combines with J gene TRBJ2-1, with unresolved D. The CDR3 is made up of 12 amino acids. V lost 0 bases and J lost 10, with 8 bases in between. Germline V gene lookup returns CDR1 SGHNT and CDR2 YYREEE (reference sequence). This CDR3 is CASSLEAREQFF. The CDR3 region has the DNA TGTGCCAGCAGCTTGGAGGCTAGGGAGCAGTTCTTC.

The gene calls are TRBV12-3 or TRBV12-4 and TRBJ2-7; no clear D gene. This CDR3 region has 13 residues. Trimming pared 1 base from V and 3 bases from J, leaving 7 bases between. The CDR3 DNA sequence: TGTGCCAGCAGTTTAGGCATCAGCTACGAGCAGTACTTC. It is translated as CASSLGISYEQYF.

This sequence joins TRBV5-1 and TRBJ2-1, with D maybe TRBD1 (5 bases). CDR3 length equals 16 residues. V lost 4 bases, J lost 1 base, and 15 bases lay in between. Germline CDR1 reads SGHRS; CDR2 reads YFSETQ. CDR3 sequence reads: CASSPEKTVSYNEQFF. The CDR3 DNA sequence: TGCGCCAGCAGCCCGGAGAAGACAGTTTCCTACAATGAGCAGTTCTTC.

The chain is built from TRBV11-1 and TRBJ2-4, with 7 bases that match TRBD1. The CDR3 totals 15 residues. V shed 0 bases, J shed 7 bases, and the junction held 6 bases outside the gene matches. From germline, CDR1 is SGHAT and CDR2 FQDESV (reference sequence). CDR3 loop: CASSLARQGRNIQYF. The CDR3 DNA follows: TGTGCCAGCAGCTTAGCCCGACAGGGTCGGAACATTCAGTACTTC. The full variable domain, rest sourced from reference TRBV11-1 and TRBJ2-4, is EAEVAQSPRYKITEKSQAVAFWCDPISGHATLYWYRQILGQGPELLVQFQDESVVDDSQLPKDRFSAERLKGVDSTLKIQPAELGDSAMYLCASSLARQGRNIQYFGAGTRLSVL.

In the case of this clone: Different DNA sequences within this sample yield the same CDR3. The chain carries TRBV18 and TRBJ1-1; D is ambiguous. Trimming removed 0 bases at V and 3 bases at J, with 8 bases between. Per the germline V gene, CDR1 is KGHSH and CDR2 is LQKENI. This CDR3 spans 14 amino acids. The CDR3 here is CASSPPGGHTEAFF. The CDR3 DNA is TGTGCCAGCTCACCACCGGGAGGGCACACTGAAGCTTTCTTT.

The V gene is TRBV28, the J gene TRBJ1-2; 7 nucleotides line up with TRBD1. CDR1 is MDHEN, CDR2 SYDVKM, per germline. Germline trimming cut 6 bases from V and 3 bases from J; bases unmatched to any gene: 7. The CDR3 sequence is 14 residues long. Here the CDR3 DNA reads TGTGCCAGCAGAATCCCAGGGGGATACTATGGCTACACCTTC. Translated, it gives CASRIPGGYYGYTF.

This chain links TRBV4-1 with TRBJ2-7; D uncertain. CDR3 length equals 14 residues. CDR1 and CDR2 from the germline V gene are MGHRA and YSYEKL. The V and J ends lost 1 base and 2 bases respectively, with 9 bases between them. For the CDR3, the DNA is TGCGCCAGCAGCCAAGGCGGCTGGCCCTACGAGCAGTACTTC. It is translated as CASSQGGWPYEQYF.

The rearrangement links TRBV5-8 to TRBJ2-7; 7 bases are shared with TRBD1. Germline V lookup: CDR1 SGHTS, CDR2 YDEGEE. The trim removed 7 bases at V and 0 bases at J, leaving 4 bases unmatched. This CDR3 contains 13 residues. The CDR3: CASVDRASYEQYF. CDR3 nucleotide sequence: TGTGCCAGCGTAGACAGGGCCTCCTACGAGCAGTACTTC.

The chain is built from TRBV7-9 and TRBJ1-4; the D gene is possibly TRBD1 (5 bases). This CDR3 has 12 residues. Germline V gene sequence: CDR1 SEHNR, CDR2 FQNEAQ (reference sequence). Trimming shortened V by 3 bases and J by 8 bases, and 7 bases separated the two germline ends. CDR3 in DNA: TGTGCCAGCAGCTTCAGGGCCGAAAAACTGTTTTTT. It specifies CASSFRAEKLFF.